One sample yielded the 20 T cell receptor beta chains listed below, sequenced in a study of beta chain features in type 1 diabetes. All of the isolated RNA was reverse transcribed, so expressed TCRB transcripts were sequenced. TCRdb's copy holds only in-frame clones and misses some; the assay was immunoSEQ multiplex PCR. The sample includes under 900,000 clones, 15% to 20% of them seen just once. Sequenced material: naive CD4+ T cells from blood. The origin of the receptors is a woman aged 18 to 35 in good health.

The chain uses TRBV5-4 and TRBJ1-1; a weak D match, TRBD1 (5 bases). Germline CDR1 SGHNT, CDR2 YYREEE (reference sequence). There are 14 residues in the CDR3. V dropped 1 base and J dropped 3 bases, with 10 bases sitting between them. CDR3 bases: TGTGCCAGCAGCTTGAACCCGGGGGACACTGAAGCTTTCTTT. Translated, it gives CASSLNPGDTEAFF. Full variable domain (outside the CDR3, taken from reference TRBV5-4 and TRBJ1-1): ETGVTQSPTHLIKTRGQQVTLRCSSQSGHNTVSWYQQALGQGPQFIFQYYREEENGRGNFPPRFSGLQFPNYSSELNVNALELDDSALYLCASSLNPGDTEAFFGQGTRLTVV.

This clone was counted a few times. V gene TRBV13 combines with J gene TRBJ2-5; possibly TRBD2 for D (7 bases). CDR3 length: 15 amino acids. Trimming removed 4 bases from V and 2 bases from J, with 14 bases in between. Germline CDR1 reads PRHDT; CDR2 reads FYEKMQ (reference sequence). Here the CDR3 reads CASSSRRGGQETQYF. CDR3 DNA sequence: TGTGCCAGCAGCTCCCGTAGGGGGGGACAAGAGACCCAGTACTTC. Full variable domain (outside the CDR3, taken from reference TRBV13 and TRBJ2-5): AAGVIQSPRHLIKEKRETATLKCYPIPRHDTVYWYQQGPGQDPQFLISFYEKMQSDKGSIPDRFSAQQFSDYHSELNMSSLELGDSALYFCASSSRRGGQETQYFGPGTRLLVL.

The genes are TRBV5-1 and TRBJ2-1; 8 nucleotides agree with TRBD2. The V segment lost 3 bases and the J segment 7 bases; nucleotides outside the gene matches: 9. Germline-derived CDR1 and CDR2 are SGHRS and YFSETQ. This CDR3 is 15 amino acids long. The CDR3 region has the DNA TGCGCCAGCAGCTCGGGACTAGTTGCGGGGAATGAGCAGTTCTTC. Encoded protein: CASSSGLVAGNEQFF.

V and J are TRBV7-9 and TRBJ1-1, with 12 bases lining up with TRBD1. J was trimmed by 5 bases and V by 5 bases; bases with no gene match: 12. The CDR3 extends over 17 amino acids. Germline CDR1 is SEHNR and CDR2 is FQNEAQ (reference sequence). CDR3 DNA sequence: TGTGCCAGCAGCGCTAACGGAGGGACAGGGGGCCATACTGAAGCTTTCTTT. This codes for CASSANGGTGGHTEAFF.

V gene TRBV10-2 combines with J gene TRBJ2-5; TRBD2 agrees at 7 bases. Per germline, CDR1 WSHSY and CDR2 SAAADI. The CDR3 runs 15 residues. After removal of 10 bases from V and 9 bases from J, the junction contained 20 bases not matched to a gene. The CDR3, as DNA: TGCGCCACTAATACCGAGGGGCGGGGGATTGGGGCCCAGTACTTC. Translated: CATNTEGRGIGAQYF.

This chain connects TRBV27 to TRBJ1-2; D is unclear. Germline loops: CDR1 MNHEY, CDR2 SMNVEV (reference sequence). This CDR3 contains 13 residues. Trimming pared 7 bases from V and 6 bases from J, leaving 15 bases between. As DNA, the CDR3 is TGTGCCAGCAAAGGGTGGGGTACCGATGGCTACACCTTC. This sequence encodes CASKGWGTDGYTF.

The gene calls are TRBV6-1 and TRBJ1-4, with 8 bases lining up with TRBD1. Per the germline V gene, CDR1 is MNHNS and CDR2 is SASEGT. V gave up 2 bases and J gave up 2 bases; unmatched junction bases: 4. This CDR3 region has 16 residues. CDR3 amino acids: CASSEMTGATNEKLFF. The CDR3 region has the DNA TGTGCCAGCAGTGAAATGACAGGGGCCACTAATGAAAAACTGTTTTTT.

The chain joins TRBV6-5 to TRBJ1-1; 7 positions agree with TRBD1. The ends lost 5 bases at V and 1 base at J; junction bases unmatched: 4. This CDR3 has 14 amino acids. The germline CDR1 and CDR2 sequences are MNHEY and SVGAGI. CDR3 nucleotide sequence: TGTGCCAGCAGTCCACGACAGGGGAACACTGAAGCTTTCTTT. Its translation: CASSPRQGNTEAFF.

This clone turned up a few times. The same CDR3 can be traced to other DNA sequences in this sample. The chain couples TRBV6-5 to TRBJ2-7; the match to TRBD2 covers 7 bases. CDR1 is MNHEY, CDR2 SVGAGI, per germline. The CDR3 spans 14 residues. V shed 2 bases, J shed 2 bases, and the junction held 3 bases outside the gene matches. CDR3 nucleotide sequence: TGTGCCAGCAGTTACAGCGGGGTCCCCTACGAGCAGTACTTC. This codes for CASSYSGVPYEQYF.

The V and J genes are TRBV7-2 and TRBJ2-5, with 14 positions matching TRBD2. The CDR3 spans 17 residues. V lost 0 bases and J lost 4; bases outside the gene matches: 4. The V gene's germline CDR1 is SGHTA and CDR2 FQGNSA. The CDR3 nucleotides read TGTGCCAGCAGCTTAGCGCCGGGACTAGCGGGAGTAGAGACCCAGTACTTC. Its translation is CASSLAPGLAGVETQYF.

This chain uses TRBV14 with TRBJ2-3; 9 bases align to TRBD2. This CDR3 is 16 amino acids long. Germline lookup yields CDR1 SGHDN and CDR2 FVKESK. Trimming took 1 base from V and 1 from J; bases not matched to a gene: 3. As DNA, the CDR3 is TGTGCCAGCAGCCAAGGTAGCGGGAGAGGCACAGATACGCAGTATTTT. Its protein product is CASSQGSGRGTDTQYF.

V gene TRBV7-2 combines with J gene TRBJ2-3; 9 bases line up with TRBD2. After removal of 5 bases from V and 1 base from J, the junction contained 7 bases not matched to a gene. Germline V gene lookup returns CDR1 SGHTA and CDR2 FQGNSA. The CDR3 runs 16 residues. The CDR3 coding sequence is TGTGCCAGCAGCCCAAATAGCGGGAGTGGCACAGATACGCAGTATTTT. Translating gives CASSPNSGSGTDTQYF.

This clone was recorded many times. The chain employs TRBV10-3 and TRBJ1-2; a weak D match, TRBD1 (5 bases). The CDR3 consists of 13 residues. Trimming took 3 bases from V and 2 from J, leaving 7 bases between them. CDR1 and CDR2 (germline): ENHRY, SYGVKD. The CDR3 nucleotides read TGTGCCATCAGTGAAGGGGTGAACTATGGCTACACCTTC. Residues: CAISEGVNYGYTF.

The chain has TRBV7-9 and TRBJ2-6; D unclear. The CDR3 consists of 18 residues. Germline V lookup: CDR1 SEHNR, CDR2 FQNEAQ (reference sequence). V lost 5 bases, J lost 0 bases, and 17 bases lay in between. The CDR3 DNA reads TGTGCCAGCAGCCTACTGGGCCGGGCTAGCTCTGGGGCCAACGTCCTGACTTTC. Its protein product is CASSLLGRASSGANVLTF.

There are a few counts of this clone. CDR3 protein: CASSHSETNEKLFF. The CDR3 nucleotides read TGTGCCAGCAGCCATAGCGAAACTAATGAAAAACTGTTTTTT. V usage is TRBV4-2 and J usage is TRBJ1-4; no clear D. The CDR3 consists of 14 residues. V shed 3 bases and J shed 1 base, with 6 bases lying between them. Per the germline V gene, CDR1 is LGHNA and CDR2 is YNFKEQ.

The chain carries TRBV29-1 and TRBJ1-1; D not resolved. Germline CDR1 is SQVTM and CDR2 is ANQGSEA. Trimming pared 7 bases from V and 3 bases from J, leaving 9 bases between. This CDR3 is built from 11 residues. In DNA form, the CDR3 reads TGCAGCGCCGACGGATACACTGAAGCTTTCTTT. Its protein product is CSADGYTEAFF.

The chain uses TRBV9 and TRBJ2-7; 13 nucleotides line up with TRBD2. The germline V gene has CDR1 SGDLS and CDR2 YYNGEE. Unmatched junction bases numbered 3, after V lost 4 bases and J lost 2 bases. This CDR3 spans 15 amino acids. CDR3 coding DNA: TGTGCCAGCAGCCGTACTAGCGGGAGGGCCTACGAGCAGTACTTC. This encodes CASSRTSGRAYEQYF.

This chain links TRBV6-6 with TRBJ2-3; D is unresolved. V was trimmed by 0 bases and J by 7 bases, leaving 5 bases between them. CDR3 length: 12 residues. Germline V CDR1 and CDR2: MNHNY, SVGAGI (reference sequence). The CDR3: CASSYSANTQYF. The CDR3 DNA reads TGTGCCAGCAGTTACTCGGCAAATACGCAGTATTTT.

This rearrangement joins TRBV25-1 to TRBJ1-5; D gene unclear. This CDR3 has 12 residues. The germline V gene encodes CDR1 MGHDK and CDR2 SYGVNS. Trimming cost V 4 bases and J 4 bases, with 5 bases left between them. The CDR3, as DNA: TGTGCCAGCAGTGTAGGGAATCAGCCCCAGCATTTT. As protein: CASSVGNQPQHF.

The CDR3 spells CASSNGQVYNQPQHF. The DNA of the CDR3 is TGTGCCAGTAGTAATGGTCAGGTTTATAATCAGCCCCAGCATTTT. The gene calls are TRBV19 and TRBJ1-5; D call uncertain. Germline loops: CDR1 LNHDA, CDR2 SQIVND (reference sequence). Deletions cut 4 bases from V and 4 bases from J, with 14 bases between. This CDR3 contains 15 residues.